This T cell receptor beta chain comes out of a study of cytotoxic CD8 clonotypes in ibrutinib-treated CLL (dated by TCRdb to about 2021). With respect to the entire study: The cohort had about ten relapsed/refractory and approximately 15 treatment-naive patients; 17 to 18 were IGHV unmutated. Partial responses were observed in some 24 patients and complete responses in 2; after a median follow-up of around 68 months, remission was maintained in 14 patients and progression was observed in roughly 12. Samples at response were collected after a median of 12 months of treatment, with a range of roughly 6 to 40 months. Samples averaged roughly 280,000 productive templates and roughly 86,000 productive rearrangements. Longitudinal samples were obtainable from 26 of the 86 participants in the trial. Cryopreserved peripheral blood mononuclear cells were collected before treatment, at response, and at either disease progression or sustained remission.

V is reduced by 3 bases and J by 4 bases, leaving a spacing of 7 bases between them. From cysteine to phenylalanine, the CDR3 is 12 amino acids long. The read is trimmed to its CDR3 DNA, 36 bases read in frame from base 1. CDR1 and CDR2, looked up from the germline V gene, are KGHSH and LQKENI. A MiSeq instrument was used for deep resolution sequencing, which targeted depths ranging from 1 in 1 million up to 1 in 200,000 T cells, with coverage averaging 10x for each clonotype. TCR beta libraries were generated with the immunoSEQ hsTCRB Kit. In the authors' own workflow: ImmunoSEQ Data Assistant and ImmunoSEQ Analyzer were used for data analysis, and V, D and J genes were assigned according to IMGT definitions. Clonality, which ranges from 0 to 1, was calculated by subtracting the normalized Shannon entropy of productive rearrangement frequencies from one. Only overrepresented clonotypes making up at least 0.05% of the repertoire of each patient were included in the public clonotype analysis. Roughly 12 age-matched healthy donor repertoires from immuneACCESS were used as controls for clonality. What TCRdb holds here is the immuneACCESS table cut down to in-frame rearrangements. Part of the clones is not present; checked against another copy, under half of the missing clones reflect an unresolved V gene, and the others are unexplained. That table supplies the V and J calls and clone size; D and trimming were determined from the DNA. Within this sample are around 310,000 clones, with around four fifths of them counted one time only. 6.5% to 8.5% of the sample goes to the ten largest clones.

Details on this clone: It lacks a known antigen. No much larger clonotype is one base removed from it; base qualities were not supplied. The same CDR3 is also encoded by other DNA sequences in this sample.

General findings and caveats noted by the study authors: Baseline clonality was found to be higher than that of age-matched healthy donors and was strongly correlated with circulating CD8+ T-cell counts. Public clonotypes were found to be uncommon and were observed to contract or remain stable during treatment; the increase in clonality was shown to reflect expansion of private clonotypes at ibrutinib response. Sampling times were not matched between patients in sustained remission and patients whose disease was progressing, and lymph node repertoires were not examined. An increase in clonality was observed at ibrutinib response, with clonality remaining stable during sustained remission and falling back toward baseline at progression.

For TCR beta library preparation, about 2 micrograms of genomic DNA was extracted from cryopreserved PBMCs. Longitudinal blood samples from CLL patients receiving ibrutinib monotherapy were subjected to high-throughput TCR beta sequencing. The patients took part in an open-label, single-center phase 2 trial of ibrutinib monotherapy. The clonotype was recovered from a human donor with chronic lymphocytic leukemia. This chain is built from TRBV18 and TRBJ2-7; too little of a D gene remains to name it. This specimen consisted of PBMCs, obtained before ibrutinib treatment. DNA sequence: TGTGCCAGCTCACCCGCAGATTACGAGCAGTACTTC. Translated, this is CASSPADYEQYF.